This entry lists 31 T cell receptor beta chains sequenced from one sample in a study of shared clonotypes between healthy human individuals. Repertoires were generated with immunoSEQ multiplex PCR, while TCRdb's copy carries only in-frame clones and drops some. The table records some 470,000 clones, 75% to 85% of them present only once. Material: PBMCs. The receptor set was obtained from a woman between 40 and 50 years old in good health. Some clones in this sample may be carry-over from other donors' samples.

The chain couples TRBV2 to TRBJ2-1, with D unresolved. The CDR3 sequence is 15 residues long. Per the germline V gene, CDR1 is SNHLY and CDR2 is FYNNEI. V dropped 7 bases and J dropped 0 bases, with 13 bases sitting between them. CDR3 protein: CASILRESSYNEQFF. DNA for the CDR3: TGTGCCAGCATCCTCAGAGAAAGCTCCTACAATGAGCAGTTCTTC.

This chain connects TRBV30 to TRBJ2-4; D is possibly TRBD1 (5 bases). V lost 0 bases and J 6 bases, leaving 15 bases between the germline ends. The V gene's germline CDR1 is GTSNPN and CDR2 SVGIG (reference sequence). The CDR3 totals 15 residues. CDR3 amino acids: CAWSVDRMGLNIQYF. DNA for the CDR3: TGTGCCTGGAGTGTAGATCGAATGGGGCTAAACATTCAGTACTTC.

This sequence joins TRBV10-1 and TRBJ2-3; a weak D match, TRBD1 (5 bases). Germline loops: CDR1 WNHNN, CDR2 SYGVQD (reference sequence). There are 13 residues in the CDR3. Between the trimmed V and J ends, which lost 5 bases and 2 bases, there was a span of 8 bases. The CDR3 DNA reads TGCGCCAGCAGTCCGACAGTCACAGATACGCAGTATTTT. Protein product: CASSPTVTDTQYF.

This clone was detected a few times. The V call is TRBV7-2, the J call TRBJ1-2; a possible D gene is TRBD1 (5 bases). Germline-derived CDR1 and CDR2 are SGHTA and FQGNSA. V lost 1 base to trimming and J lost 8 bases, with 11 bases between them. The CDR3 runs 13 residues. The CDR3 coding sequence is TGTGCCAGCAGCTTAGTGGGGGAATGGGGCTACACCTTC. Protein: CASSLVGEWGYTF.

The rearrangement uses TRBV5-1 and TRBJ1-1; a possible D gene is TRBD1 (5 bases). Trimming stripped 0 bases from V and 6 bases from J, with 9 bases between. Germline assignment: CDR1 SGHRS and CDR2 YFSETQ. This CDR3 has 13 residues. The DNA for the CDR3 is TGCGCCAGCAGCTTGGAGGGGCGCGCTGAAGCTTTCTTT. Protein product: CASSLEGRAEAFF. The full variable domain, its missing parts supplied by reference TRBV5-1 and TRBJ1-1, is KAGVTQTPRYLIKTRGQQVTLSCSPISGHRSVSWYQQTPGQGLQFLFEYFSETQRNKGNFPGRFSGRQFSNSRSEMNVSTLELGDSALYLCASSLEGRAEAFFGQGTRLTVV.

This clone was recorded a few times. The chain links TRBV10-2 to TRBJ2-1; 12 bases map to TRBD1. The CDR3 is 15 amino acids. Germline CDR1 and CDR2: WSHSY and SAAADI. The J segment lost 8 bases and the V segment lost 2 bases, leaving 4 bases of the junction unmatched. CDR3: CASSERDRGHDEQFF. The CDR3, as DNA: TGCGCCAGCAGTGAGAGGGACAGGGGGCATGATGAGCAGTTCTTC.

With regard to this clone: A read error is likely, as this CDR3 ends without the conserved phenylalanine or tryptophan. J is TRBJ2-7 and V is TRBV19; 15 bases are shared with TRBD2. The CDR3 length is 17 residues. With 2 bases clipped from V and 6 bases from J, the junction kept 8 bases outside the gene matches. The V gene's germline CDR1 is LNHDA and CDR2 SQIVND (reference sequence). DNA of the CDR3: TGTGCCAGTAGTATAATATCCCGGACTAGCGGGAGGGTCGAGCAGTACCTC. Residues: CASSIISRTSGRVEQYL.

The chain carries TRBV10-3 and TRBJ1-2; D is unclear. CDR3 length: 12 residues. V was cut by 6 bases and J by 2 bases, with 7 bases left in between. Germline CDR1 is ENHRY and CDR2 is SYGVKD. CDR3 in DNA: TGTGCCATCAGGGAGGGAAACTATGGCTACACCTTC. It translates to CAIREGNYGYTF.

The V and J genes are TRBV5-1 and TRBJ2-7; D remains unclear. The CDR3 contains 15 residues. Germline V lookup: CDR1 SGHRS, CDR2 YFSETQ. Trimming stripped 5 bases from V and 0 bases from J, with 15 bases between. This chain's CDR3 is CASRTDLTPSYEQYF. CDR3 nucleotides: TGCGCCAGCAGAACGGACCTTACCCCCTCCTACGAGCAGTACTTC.

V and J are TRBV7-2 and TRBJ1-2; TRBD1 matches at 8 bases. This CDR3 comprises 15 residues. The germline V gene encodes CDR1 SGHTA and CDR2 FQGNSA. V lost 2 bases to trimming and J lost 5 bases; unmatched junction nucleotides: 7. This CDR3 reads CASSLYPGGGYGYTF. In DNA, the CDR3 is TGTGCCAGCAGCTTATATCCAGGGGGCGGATATGGCTACACCTTC.

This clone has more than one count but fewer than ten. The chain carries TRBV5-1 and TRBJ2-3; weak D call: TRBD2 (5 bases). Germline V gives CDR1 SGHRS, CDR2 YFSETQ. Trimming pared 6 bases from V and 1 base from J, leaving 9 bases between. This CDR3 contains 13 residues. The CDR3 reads CASNGLGTDTQYF. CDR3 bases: TGCGCCAGCAACGGACTCGGCACAGATACGCAGTATTTT.

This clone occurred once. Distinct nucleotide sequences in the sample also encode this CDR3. The CDR3 nucleotides are TGTGCCAGCAGCCAAAGACTAGCGGGAGCCGAGACCCAGTACTTC. It translates to CASSQRLAGAETQYF. J is TRBJ2-5 and V is TRBV14, with TRBD2 identical over 12 bases. This CDR3 contains 15 residues. Germline trimming cut 2 bases from V and 5 bases from J; bases unmatched to any gene: 3. CDR1 is SGHDN, CDR2 FVKESK, per germline. Variable domain in full (rest from reference TRBV14 and TRBJ2-5): EAGVTQFPSHSVIEKGQTVTLRCDPISGHDNLYWYRRVMGKEIKFLLHFVKESKQDESGMPNNRFLAERTGGTYSTLKVQPAELEDSGVYFCASSQRLAGAETQYFGPGTRLLVL.

CDR3 residues: CASSPGEATNEKLFF. DNA for the CDR3: TGTGCCAGCAGTCCAGGGGAGGCAACTAATGAAAAACTGTTTTTT. The chain recombines TRBV6-5 with TRBJ1-4, with a possible D match to TRBD1 (6 bases). CDR3 length: 15 residues. CDR1 MNHEY and CDR2 SVGAGI come from the germline V gene. Trimming took off 5 bases at V and 0 bases at J, with 10 bases between the two ends.

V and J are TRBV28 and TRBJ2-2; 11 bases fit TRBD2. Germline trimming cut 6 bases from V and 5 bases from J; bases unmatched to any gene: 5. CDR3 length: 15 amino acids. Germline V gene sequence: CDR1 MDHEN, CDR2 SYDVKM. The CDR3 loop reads CASRSSGRGTGELFF. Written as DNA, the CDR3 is TGTGCCAGCAGGAGTAGCGGGAGGGGGACCGGGGAGCTGTTTTTT.

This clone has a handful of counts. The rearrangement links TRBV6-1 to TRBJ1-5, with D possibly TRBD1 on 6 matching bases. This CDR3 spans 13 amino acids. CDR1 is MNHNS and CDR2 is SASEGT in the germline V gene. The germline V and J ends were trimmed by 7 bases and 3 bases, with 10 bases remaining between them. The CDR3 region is CASTDSLNQPQHF. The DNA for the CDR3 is TGTGCCAGCACGGACAGCCTCAATCAGCCCCAGCATTTT.

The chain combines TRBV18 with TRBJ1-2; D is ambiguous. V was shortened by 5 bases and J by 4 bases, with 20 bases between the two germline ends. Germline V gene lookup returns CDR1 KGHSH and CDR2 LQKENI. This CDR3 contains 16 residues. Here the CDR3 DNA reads TGTGCCAGCTCAGAACTCTACACCGGGCCCACCTATGGCTACACCTTC. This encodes CASSELYTGPTYGYTF.

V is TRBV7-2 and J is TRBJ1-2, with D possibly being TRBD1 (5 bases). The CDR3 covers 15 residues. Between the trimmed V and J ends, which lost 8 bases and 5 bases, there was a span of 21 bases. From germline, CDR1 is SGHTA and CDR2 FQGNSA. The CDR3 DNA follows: TGTGCCAGCGCCCCTCGAGCGGGACCCTCATATGGCTACACCTTC. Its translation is CASAPRAGPSYGYTF.

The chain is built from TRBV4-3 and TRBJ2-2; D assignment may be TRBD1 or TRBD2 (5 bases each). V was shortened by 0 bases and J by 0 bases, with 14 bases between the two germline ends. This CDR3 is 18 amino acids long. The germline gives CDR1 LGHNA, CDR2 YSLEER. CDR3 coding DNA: TGCGCCAGCAGCCAAGACTGGGCCGGGACGGCGAACACCGGGGAGCTGTTTTTT. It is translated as CASSQDWAGTANTGELFF.

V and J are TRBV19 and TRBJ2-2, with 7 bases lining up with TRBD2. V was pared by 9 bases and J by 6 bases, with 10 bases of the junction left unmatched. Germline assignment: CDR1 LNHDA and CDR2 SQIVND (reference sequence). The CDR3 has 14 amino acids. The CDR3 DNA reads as TGTGCCAGCCAGGGCGGGGGAAGGGCCGGGGAGCTGTTTTTT. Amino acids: CASQGGGRAGELFF.

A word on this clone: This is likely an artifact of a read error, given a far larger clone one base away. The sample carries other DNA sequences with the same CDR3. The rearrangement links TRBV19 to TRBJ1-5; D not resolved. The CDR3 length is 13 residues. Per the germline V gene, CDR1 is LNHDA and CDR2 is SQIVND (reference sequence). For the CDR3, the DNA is TGTGCCAGTAGTGAGGTCCGAGGGCAGCCCCAGCACTTT. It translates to CASSEVRGQPQHF. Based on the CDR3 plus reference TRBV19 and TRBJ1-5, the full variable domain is DGGITQSPKYLFRKEGQNVTLSCEQNLNHDAMYWYRQDPGQGLRLIYYSQIVNDFQKGDIAEGYSVSREKKESFPLTVTSAQKNPTAFYLCASSEVRGQPQHFGDGTRLSIL.

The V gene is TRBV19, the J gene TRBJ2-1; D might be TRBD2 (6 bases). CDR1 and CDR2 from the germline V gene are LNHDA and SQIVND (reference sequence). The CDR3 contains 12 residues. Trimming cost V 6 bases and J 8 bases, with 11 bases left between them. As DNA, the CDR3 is TGTGCCAGTAGACGGGACTCATATGAGCAGTTCTTC. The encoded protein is CASRRDSYEQFF.

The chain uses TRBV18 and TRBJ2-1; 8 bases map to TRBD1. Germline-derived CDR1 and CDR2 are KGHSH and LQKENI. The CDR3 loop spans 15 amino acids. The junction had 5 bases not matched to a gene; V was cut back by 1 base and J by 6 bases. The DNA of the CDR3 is TGTGCCAGCTCACCACTGACTGACAGGGGCAATGAGCAGTTCTTC. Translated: CASSPLTDRGNEQFF. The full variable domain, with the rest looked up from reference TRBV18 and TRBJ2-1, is NAGVMQNPRHLVRRRGQEARLRCSPMKGHSHVYWYRQLPEEGLKFMVYLQKENIIDESGMPKERFSAEFPKEGPSILRIQQVVRGDSAAYFCASSPLTDRGNEQFFGPGTRLTVL.

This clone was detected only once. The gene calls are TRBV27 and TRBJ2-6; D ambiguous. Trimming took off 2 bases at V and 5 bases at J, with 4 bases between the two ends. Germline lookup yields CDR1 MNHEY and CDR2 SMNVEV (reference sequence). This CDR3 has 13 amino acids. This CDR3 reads CASSLRWANVLTF. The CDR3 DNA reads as TGTGCCAGCAGTTTAAGGTGGGCCAACGTCCTGACTTTC.

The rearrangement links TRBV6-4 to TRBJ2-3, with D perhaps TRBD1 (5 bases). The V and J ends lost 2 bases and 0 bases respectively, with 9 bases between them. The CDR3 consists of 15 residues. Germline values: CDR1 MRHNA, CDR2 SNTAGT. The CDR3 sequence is CASSDGRVSTDTQYF. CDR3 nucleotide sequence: TGTGCCAGCAGTGACGGCAGGGTTAGCACAGATACGCAGTATTTT.

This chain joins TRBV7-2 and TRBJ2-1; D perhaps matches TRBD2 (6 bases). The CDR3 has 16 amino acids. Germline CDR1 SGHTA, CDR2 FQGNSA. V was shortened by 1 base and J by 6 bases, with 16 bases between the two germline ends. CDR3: CASSLDAGLSGNEQFF. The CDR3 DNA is TGTGCCAGCAGCTTAGATGCGGGATTATCAGGCAATGAGCAGTTCTTC.

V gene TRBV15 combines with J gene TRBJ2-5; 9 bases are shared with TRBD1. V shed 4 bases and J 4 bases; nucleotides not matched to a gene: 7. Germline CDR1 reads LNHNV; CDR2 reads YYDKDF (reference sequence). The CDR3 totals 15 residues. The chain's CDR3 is CATSKGQGVGETQYF. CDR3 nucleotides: TGTGCCACCAGCAAGGGACAGGGAGTTGGAGAGACCCAGTACTTC.

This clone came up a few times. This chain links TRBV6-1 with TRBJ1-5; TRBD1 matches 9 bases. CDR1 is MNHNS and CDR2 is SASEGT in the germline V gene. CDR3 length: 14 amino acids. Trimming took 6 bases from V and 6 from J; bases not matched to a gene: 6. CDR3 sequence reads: CASSGVTGGQPQHF. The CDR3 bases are TGTGCCAGCAGCGGGGTGACAGGGGGTCAGCCCCAGCATTTT.

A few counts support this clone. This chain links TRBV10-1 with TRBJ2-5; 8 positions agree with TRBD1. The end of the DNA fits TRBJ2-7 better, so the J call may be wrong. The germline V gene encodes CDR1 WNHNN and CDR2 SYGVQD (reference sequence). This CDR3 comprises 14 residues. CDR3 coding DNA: TGCGCCAGCAATGACGGACAGGGTGGAGGCGAGCAGTACTTC. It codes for CASNDGQGGGEQYF.

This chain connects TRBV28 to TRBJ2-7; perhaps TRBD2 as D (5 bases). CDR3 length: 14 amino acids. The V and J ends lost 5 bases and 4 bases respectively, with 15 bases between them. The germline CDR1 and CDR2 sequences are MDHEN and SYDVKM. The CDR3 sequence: CASSLTPRGYEQYF. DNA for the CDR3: TGTGCCAGCAGTCTGACCCCTCGAGGGTACGAGCAGTACTTC.

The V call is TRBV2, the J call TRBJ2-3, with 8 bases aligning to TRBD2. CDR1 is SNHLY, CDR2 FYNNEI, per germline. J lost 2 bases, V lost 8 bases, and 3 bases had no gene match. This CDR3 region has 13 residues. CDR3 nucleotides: TGTGCCAGCGGGACTAGGATCACAGATACGCAGTATTTT. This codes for CASGTRITDTQYF.

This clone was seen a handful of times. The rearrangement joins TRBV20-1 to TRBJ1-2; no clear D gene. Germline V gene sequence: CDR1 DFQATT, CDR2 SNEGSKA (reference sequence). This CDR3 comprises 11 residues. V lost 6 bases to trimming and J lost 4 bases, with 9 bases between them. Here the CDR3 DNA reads TGCAGTGCGGCGCGGGGCTATGGCTACACCTTC. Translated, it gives CSAARGYGYTF.